This record concerns one TCR beta chain sequence. CDR3 length: 17 amino acids. Germline lookup yields CDR1 SGHVS and CDR2 FQNEAQ. V dropped 1 base and J dropped 2; count of bases not matched to a gene: 5. The method was immunoSEQ multiplex PCR; TCRdb's version includes in-frame clones alone and lacks a portion of them. The profile shows 80,000 or so clones, roughly 86% of them singletons. This record belongs to a study of OX40 agonist ivuxolimab in advanced cancers. About the study: With ivuxolimab, an agonistic anti-OX40 (CD134) antibody, patients were treated.

J is TRBJ2-1 and V is TRBV7-8; 10 positions match TRBD2. The sequence was collected from an adult with an advanced solid tumor such as melanoma, head and neck, liver or kidney cancer. Sequencing used CD4+ or CD8+ T cells sorted from blood, obtained in a trial of the OX40 agonist ivuxolimab. CDR3 amino acids: CASSLVLAGGAYNEQFF. CDR3 bases: TGTGCCAGCAGCTTAGTTTTAGCGGGAGGTGCCTACAATGAGCAGTTCTTC.